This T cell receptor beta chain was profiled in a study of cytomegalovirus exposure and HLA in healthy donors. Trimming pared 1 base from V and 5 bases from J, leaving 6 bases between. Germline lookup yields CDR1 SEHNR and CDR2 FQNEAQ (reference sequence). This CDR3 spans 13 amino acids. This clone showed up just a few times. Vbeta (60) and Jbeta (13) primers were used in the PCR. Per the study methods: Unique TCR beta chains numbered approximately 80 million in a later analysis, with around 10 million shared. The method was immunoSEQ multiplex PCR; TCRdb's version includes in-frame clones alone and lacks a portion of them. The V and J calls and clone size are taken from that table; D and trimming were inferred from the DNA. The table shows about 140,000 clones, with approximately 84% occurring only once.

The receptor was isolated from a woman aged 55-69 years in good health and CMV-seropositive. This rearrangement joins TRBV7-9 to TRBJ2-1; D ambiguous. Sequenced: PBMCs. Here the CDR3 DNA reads TGTGCCAGCAGCTTAGTCCAGGACAATGAGCAGTTCTTC. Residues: CASSLVQDNEQFF.